The entry below gives a single TCR beta chain sequence along with its context. The data stem from a study of radiotherapy plus CTLA-4 blockade in lung cancer. Patients in the study, people with chemo-refractory metastatic non-small-cell lung cancer, received focal radiation plus ipilimumab CTLA-4 blockade. The V segment lost 0 bases and the J segment 6 bases; nucleotides outside the gene matches: 7. CDR1 and CDR2 (germline): SGHRS, YFSETQ. The CDR3 runs to 15 residues. The repertoire was sequenced with immunoSEQ multiplex PCR; TCRdb's copy has only in-frame clones and lacks some. Among 14,000 to 15,000 clones listed, about two thirds were seen once.

The sequenced sample was peripheral blood, obtained from a patient treated with radiotherapy plus ipilimumab. The TCR originated in a human donor with non-small cell lung cancer whose response to radiotherapy plus ipilimumab could not be evaluated. The chain employs TRBV5-1 and TRBJ2-3, with 7 bases aligning to TRBD2. CDR3 protein: CASSLEVAGEDTQYF. The CDR3 DNA reads TGCGCCAGCAGCTTGGAGGTAGCGGGCGAGGATACGCAGTATTTT.